These 6 T cell receptor beta chains originate from one sample sequenced in a study of cytomegalovirus exposure and HLA in healthy donors. With 60 Vbeta and 13 Jbeta primers, the PCR was carried out. This table comes from immunoSEQ multiplex PCR, and its TCRdb copy is limited to in-frame clones, with some not included. The table lists tens of thousands of clones, about four fifths of them singletons. The sequencing sample was made of PBMCs. The source is a woman aged 25-40 years in good health and CMV-seronegative.

The chain couples TRBV29-1 to TRBJ2-4, with D perhaps matching TRBD1 (6 bases). The CDR3 spans 13 residues. V lost 6 bases and J 5 bases, leaving 14 bases between the germline ends. Per the germline V gene, CDR1 is SQVTM and CDR2 is ANQGSEA. In nucleotides, the CDR3 is TGCAGCGTACATACAGGGATTGAAAACATTCAGTACTTC. Translation: CSVHTGIENIQYF.

The CDR3 DNA follows: TGTGCCAGCAGCACTGGGACAGGGTGGTACGAGCAGTACTTC. Its protein product is CASSTGTGWYEQYF. The V and J genes are TRBV9 and TRBJ2-7, with 9 bases lining up with TRBD1. This CDR3 region has 14 residues. With 4 bases clipped from V and 4 bases from J, the junction kept 6 bases outside the gene matches. Germline V CDR1 and CDR2: SGDLS, YYNGEE.

The V and J genes are TRBV10-3 and TRBJ1-2; no definite D call. Per the germline V gene, CDR1 is ENHRY and CDR2 is SYGVKD. V gave up 10 bases and J gave up 8 bases, with 23 bases separating them. This CDR3 is built from 14 residues. The CDR3 DNA follows: TGTGCCACTCTCCCGGGGAACAGAGCCGTGGGCTACACCTTC. It is translated as CATLPGNRAVGYTF.

The chain couples TRBV28 to TRBJ2-7, with 7 nucleotides matching TRBD2. Germline CDR1 reads MDHEN; CDR2 reads SYDVKM. V shed 5 bases and J 7 bases; nucleotides not matched to a gene: 8. CDR3 size: 13 residues. CDR3 amino acids: CASSPPGGREQYF. In DNA, the CDR3 is TGTGCCAGCAGTCCTCCGGGGGGTAGGGAGCAGTACTTC.

The chain links TRBV5-5 to TRBJ1-5; no definite D call. V lost 4 bases, J lost 5 bases, and 13 bases lay in between. The CDR3 is 14 residues long. Per the germline V gene, CDR1 is SGHKS and CDR2 is YYEKEE (reference sequence). The CDR3 region has the DNA TGTGCCAGCAGCCGACCGTCAAGCGATCAGCCCCAGCATTTT. This codes for CASSRPSSDQPQHF.

The chain couples TRBV6-5 to TRBJ1-1, with D uncertain. The germline CDR1 and CDR2 sequences are MNHEY and SVGAGI. V dropped 2 bases and J dropped 7 bases, with 14 bases sitting between them. The CDR3 has 14 amino acids. The CDR3 here is CASSYPGPGGEAFF. The CDR3 nucleotides read TGTGCCAGCAGTTACCCGGGTCCAGGAGGTGAAGCTTTCTTT.